This is a list of T cell receptor beta chains from one sample in a study of PD-L1 blockade in urothelial cancer. Method: immunoSEQ multiplex PCR; TCRdb's copy keeps in-frame clones and lacks some. This sample has roughly 30,000 clones; around 90% occur once, and the top ten carry 1.5% to 2%. The sample was PBMCs, taken around atezolizumab (anti-PD-L1) treatment. The source is a man in his fifties with urothelial cancer. Both conserved end residues are part of each CDR3. Fields, in order: D gene, clone size, V gene, J gene, CDR3 protein, CDR3 DNA. D genes are given only for firm matches. A row's size may be missing; if present it is once, few, many or a size class.

D gene: .; clone size: .; V gene: TRBV19; J gene: TRBJ2-7; CDR3 protein: CASSTTGSYEQYF; CDR3 DNA: TGTGCCAGTAGTACCACAGGGAGCTACGAGCAGTACTTC
D gene: TRBD1; clone size: .; V gene: TRBV27; J gene: TRBJ2-3; CDR3 protein: CASSLRDREYTTQYF; CDR3 DNA: TGTGCCAGCAGTTTACGGGACAGGGAGTATACTACGCAGTATTTT
D gene: .; clone size: .; V gene: TRBV30; J gene: TRBJ1-5; CDR3 protein: CAWSSEVNQPQHF; CDR3 DNA: TGTGCCTGGAGTTCGGAGGTCAATCAGCCCCAGCATTTT
D gene: .; clone size: few; V gene: TRBV7-2; J gene: TRBJ2-3; CDR3 protein: CASSLAFHNTQYF; CDR3 DNA: TGTGCCAGCAGCTTAGCTTTCCACAATACGCAGTATTTT
D gene: TRBD1; clone size: .; V gene: TRBV7-9; J gene: TRBJ2-7; CDR3 protein: CASSSRQGATYEQYF; CDR3 DNA: TGTGCCAGCAGCTCCAGACAGGGGGCTACCTACGAGCAGTACTTC
D gene: TRBD1; clone size: .; V gene: TRBV11-2; J gene: TRBJ1-5; CDR3 protein: CASSKGQGASNQPQHF; CDR3 DNA: TGTGCCAGCAGTAAGGGACAGGGGGCAAGCAATCAGCCCCAGCATTTT
D gene: TRBD2; clone size: .; V gene: TRBV10-1; J gene: TRBJ2-3; CDR3 protein: CASSQTGGAKDTQYF; CDR3 DNA: TGCGCCAGCAGCCAGACCGGGGGGGCCAAAGATACGCAGTATTTT
D gene: .; clone size: .; V gene: TRBV21-1; J gene: TRBJ2-2; CDR3 protein: CASSQTTNTGELFF; CDR3 DNA: TGTGCCAGCAGCCAAACAACGAACACCGGGGAGCTGTTTTTT
D gene: TRBD1; clone size: .; V gene: TRBV4-2; J gene: TRBJ2-4; CDR3 protein: CASSQEDRGLAKNIQYF; CDR3 DNA: TGTGCCAGCAGCCAAGAGGACAGGGGCTTAGCCAAAAACATTCAGTACTTC
D gene: TRBD1; clone size: .; V gene: TRBV19; J gene: TRBJ2-7; CDR3 protein: CASRDRDYEQYF; CDR3 DNA: TGTGCCAGCCGGGACAGGGACTACGAGCAGTACTTC
D gene: TRBD1; clone size: .; V gene: TRBV19; J gene: TRBJ2-7; CDR3 protein: CASSHMWDRTYEQYF; CDR3 DNA: TGTGCCAGTAGCCATATGTGGGACAGGACCTACGAGCAGTACTTC
D gene: .; clone size: .; V gene: TRBV6-5; J gene: TRBJ1-4; CDR3 protein: CASSSTGPPREKLFF; CDR3 DNA: TGTGCCAGCAGTTCAACAGGGCCCCCTCGGGAAAAACTGTTTTTT
D gene: TRBD1; clone size: .; V gene: TRBV5-1; J gene: TRBJ1-2; CDR3 protein: CASSLLGTDVSRYGYTF; CDR3 DNA: TGCGCCAGCAGCTTGCTGGGGACAGATGTATCTCGGTATGGCTACACCTTC
D gene: .; clone size: .; V gene: TRBV7-2; J gene: TRBJ2-1; CDR3 protein: CASSAGGSSYNEQFF; CDR3 DNA: TGTGCCAGCAGCGCCGGGGGAAGCTCCTACAATGAGCAGTTCTTC
D gene: .; clone size: .; V gene: TRBV2; J gene: TRBJ2-3; CDR3 protein: CASSEPLAGPLQYF; CDR3 DNA: TGTGCCAGCAGTGAACCTCTTGCGGGGCCTTTGCAGTATTTT
D gene: .; clone size: .; V gene: TRBV30; J gene: TRBJ1-1; CDR3 protein: CAWRNRVDAEAFF; CDR3 DNA: TGTGCCTGGAGAAACAGGGTTGACGCTGAAGCTTTCTTT
D gene: TRBD2; clone size: .; V gene: TRBV7-7; J gene: TRBJ2-5; CDR3 protein: CASSLEAGEVKETQYF; CDR3 DNA: TGTGCTAGCAGCTTAGAAGCGGGGGAGGTTAAAGAGACCCAGTACTTC
D gene: .; clone size: .; V gene: TRBV6-6; J gene: TRBJ2-5; CDR3 protein: CAIKSRGDQETQYF; CDR3 DNA: TGTGCCATCAAATCGCGGGGCGACCAAGAGACCCAGTACTTC
D gene: TRBD2; clone size: .; V gene: TRBV7-7; J gene: TRBJ2-3; CDR3 protein: CASSLSGGTDTQYF; CDR3 DNA: TGTGCTAGCAGCCTTAGCGGGGGCACAGATACGCAGTATTTT
D gene: .; clone size: .; V gene: TRBV19; J gene: TRBJ1-4; CDR3 protein: CASSPQWGGSEKLFF; CDR3 DNA: TGTGCCAGTAGTCCGCAATGGGGGGGCTCTGAAAAACTGTTTTTT
D gene: TRBD2; clone size: .; V gene: TRBV5-1; J gene: TRBJ2-5; CDR3 protein: CASSGGGEKETQYF; CDR3 DNA: TGCGCCAGCAGTGGCGGGGGAGAAAAAGAGACCCAGTACTTC
D gene: TRBD1; clone size: once; V gene: TRBV30; J gene: TRBJ1-2; CDR3 protein: CAGGTGLLSSYGYTF; CDR3 DNA: TGTGCCGGGGGGACAGGGCTTTTGTCGTCCTATGGCTACACCTTC
D gene: .; clone size: .; V gene: TRBV25-1; J gene: TRBJ2-5; CDR3 protein: CASSDPDYGSQETQYF; CDR3 DNA: TGTGCCAGCAGTGACCCCGATTACGGGTCCCAAGAGACCCAGTACTTC
D gene: .; clone size: .; V gene: TRBV5-4; J gene: TRBJ2-5; CDR3 protein: CASSSRQETQYF; CDR3 DNA: TGTGCCAGCAGCTCCAGGCAAGAGACCCAGTACTTC
D gene: .; clone size: .; V gene: TRBV9; J gene: TRBJ1-2; CDR3 protein: CASSTRDSWRGLIYGYTF; CDR3 DNA: TGTGCCAGCAGCACACGGGACTCCTGGAGGGGATTGATCTATGGCTACACCTTC
D gene: .; clone size: .; V gene: TRBV18; J gene: TRBJ2-7; CDR3 protein: CASSLSSYEQYF; CDR3 DNA: TGTGCCAGCTCACTTAGCTCCTACGAGCAGTACTTC
D gene: TRBD1; clone size: .; V gene: TRBV27; J gene: TRBJ1-1; CDR3 protein: CASSSRTGSGSEAFF; CDR3 DNA: TGTGCCAGCAGTTCCCGGACAGGGTCGGGCTCTGAAGCTTTCTTT
D gene: TRBD1; clone size: .; V gene: TRBV5-8; J gene: TRBJ2-5; CDR3 protein: CASSQAPGTAQETQYF; CDR3 DNA: TGTGCCAGCAGCCAAGCCCCCGGGACAGCGCAAGAGACCCAGTACTTC